The present entry profiles one T cell receptor (beta chain) with its context. This clonotype was counted at least ten times. This clone's antigen is unknown. Base-call qualities are not available, and no considerably larger clone is one nucleotide away. Library method: PCR. Sequencing instrument: Illumina HiSeq 2500. To normalize quantification of the TCRbeta repertoire, the TCR libraries were built with molecular barcoding that relied on unique molecular identifiers. TCRdb redid the processing of the public reads, applying fastp at Q25 and MiXCR, and retained in-frame beta chains. Identical CDR3 protein sequences are pooled into one entry, listed with their most common genes and DNA. The sample contains roughly 220,000 distinct CDR3 sequences, around 8.9% of them found a single time. Clones ranked in the top ten supply 5.1% of the sample. The entry originates in a study of T-cell reconstitution after alpha-beta-depleted transplantation in children (dated by TCRdb to 2015 to 2016). About the investigation overall: The study quantitatively tracked T-cell immune reconstitution after TCRalphabeta/CD19-depleted allogeneic hematopoietic cell transplantation in children using TCR repertoire profiling.

The CDR3 starts with the cysteine, ends with the phenylalanine, and has 12 residues. Of all the DNA, just the CDR3 is kept, 36 bases in frame from base 1. CDR1 is given as DFQATT and CDR2 as SNEGSKA, both from the germline V gene (reference sequence). V loses 6 bases of germline sequence and J loses 5 bases, and the interval between the two ends is 11 bases. This specimen was PBMCs from the stem cell graft donor, taken from the stem cell graft. In this chain, TRBV20-1 is recombined with TRBJ2-1; a weak D assignment points to TRBD2 (6 bases agree). The sequence was obtained from a human donor who donated a stem cell graft to a child with SCID. The nucleotides are TGCAGTGCGGGGGGACGGAACAATGAGCAGTTCTTC. The translation is CSAGGRNNEQFF.